These 14 T cell receptor beta chains share one sample of origin, sequenced in a study of T cell repertoires in cytomegalovirus infection. TCRdb recomputed calls from the reads with MiXCR, one row per CDR3 protein. The sample carries about 330,000 distinct CDR3 sequences, over 7.5% recorded once. Sequencing input: PBMCs. All receptors come from a human donor in good health (CMV status not recorded). Some clones in this sample may be carry-over from other donors' samples.

This clonotype showed up many times. The rearrangement uses TRBV7-8 and TRBJ2-2; perhaps TRBD2 as D (6 bases). This CDR3 contains 17 residues. CDR1 is SGHVS and CDR2 is FQNEAQ in the germline V gene. V lost 1 base and J lost 7, with 19 bases in between. The CDR3 DNA is TGTGCCAGCAGCTTAGAGGCAACTCGGGGGACCGACGGGGAGCTGTTTTTT. It encodes CASSLEATRGTDGELFF.

This clonotype was counted once. This rearrangement joins TRBV19 to TRBJ1-1; 9 positions agree with TRBD1. The V segment lost 5 bases and the J segment 4 bases; nucleotides outside the gene matches: 11. Per the germline V gene, CDR1 is LNHDA and CDR2 is SQIVND (reference sequence). The CDR3 has 16 residues. CDR3 sequence reads: CASSRTGALLGTEAFF. Here the CDR3 DNA reads TGTGCCAGTAGTCGGACAGGGGCTTTGTTGGGCACTGAAGCTTTCTTT.

This clonotype has a count of ten or more. The V gene is TRBV6-2 or TRBV6-3, the J gene TRBJ2-1; D is perhaps TRBD1 (7 bases). CDR1 and CDR2 from the germline V gene are MNHEY and SVGEGT. Trimming pared 2 bases from V and 7 bases from J, leaving 15 bases between. CDR3 length equals 15 residues. Here the CDR3 reads CASSYGGTALNEQFF. As DNA, the CDR3 is TGTGCCAGCAGTTACGGGGGGACAGCCCTTAATGAGCAGTTCTTC.

J is TRBJ2-3 and V is TRBV20-1, with TRBD2 matching 7 bases. V lost 7 bases to trimming and J lost 5 bases; unmatched junction nucleotides: 3. Looked up from germline, CDR1 is DFQATT and CDR2 is SNEGSKA (reference sequence). This CDR3 region has 11 residues. For the CDR3, the DNA is TGCAGTGTCGCGGGGGTAGATACGCAGTATTTT. Translated, it gives CSVAGVDTQYF.

This clonotype occurred many times. The chain recombines TRBV19 with TRBJ2-1; 14 bases line up with TRBD2. Losses at the gene ends were 4 bases for V and 2 bases for J; bases not matched to a gene: 19. CDR1 LNHDA and CDR2 SQIVND come from the germline V gene (reference sequence). This CDR3 is built from 22 residues. The CDR3 DNA reads as TGTGCCAGTAGTACCCCGGGACTAGCGGGAGTGTGGGGCCGGGGGGCCTACAATGAGCAGTTCTTC. It translates to CASSTPGLAGVWGRGAYNEQFF.

This clonotype was counted at least ten times. J is TRBJ2-2 and V is TRBV7-8; D possibly corresponds to TRBD2 (5 bases). Per the germline V gene, CDR1 is SGHVS and CDR2 is FQNEAQ. The germline V and J ends were trimmed by 5 bases and 4 bases, with 17 bases remaining between them. The CDR3 sequence is 16 residues long. The CDR3, as DNA: TGTGCCAGCAGCCCTTCGGGAATCCGTGTCACCGGGGAGCTGTTTTTT. Residues: CASSPSGIRVTGELFF.

This clonotype was detected a few times. The chain uses TRBV12-3 or TRBV12-4 and TRBJ1-1; D possibly corresponds to TRBD1 (5 bases). V lost 10 bases and J 6 bases, leaving 21 bases between the germline ends. This CDR3 contains 14 residues. For the CDR3, the DNA is TGTGCCACGACTTCCTGGCGGTCGGGGGCTGAAGCTTTCTTT. Translation: CATTSWRSGAEAFF.

This clonotype was seen a few times. The J gene is TRBJ1-1, the V gene TRBV19, with D unresolved. The V gene's germline CDR1 is LNHDA and CDR2 SQIVND (reference sequence). The CDR3 runs to 15 residues. With 3 bases removed from V and 0 bases from J, the gap between germline ends came to 11 bases. DNA of the CDR3: TGTGCCAGTAGTATCTCAGACGGATTGAACACTGAAGCTTTCTTT. Its protein product is CASSISDGLNTEAFF.

The V gene is TRBV5-5, the J gene TRBJ1-2, with D unclear. Germline CDR1 is SGHKS and CDR2 is YYEKEE (reference sequence). V lost 0 bases and J 6 bases, leaving 6 bases between the germline ends. This CDR3 contains 12 residues. This CDR3 is CASSLGSNGYTF. The CDR3 coding sequence is TGTGCCAGCAGCTTGGGAAGCAATGGCTACACCTTC. Looking up the rest from reference TRBV5-5 and TRBJ1-2 gives the full variable domain: DAGVTQSPTHLIKTRGQQVTLRCSPISGHKSVSWYQQVLGQGPQFIFQYYEKEERGRGNFPDRFSARQFPNYSSELNVNALLLGDSALYLCASSLGSNGYTFGSGTRLTVV.

In this sample, this clonotype turned up a few times. The J gene is TRBJ2-3, the V gene TRBV28; 8 bases match TRBD2. From germline, CDR1 is MDHEN and CDR2 SYDVKM. This CDR3 is 15 amino acids long. J lost 6 bases, V lost 2 bases, and 7 bases had no gene match. CDR3 sequence (DNA): TGTGCCAGCAGTTTAAGCGGGAGTGTCGAGGATACGCAGTATTTT. As protein: CASSLSGSVEDTQYF.

This clonotype turned up a few times. The V gene is TRBV20-1, the J gene TRBJ2-1; TRBD2 agrees at 8 bases. Trimming cost V 0 bases and J 9 bases; bases outside gene matches: 10. The CDR3 loop spans 15 amino acids. Germline lookup yields CDR1 DFQATT and CDR2 SNEGSKA (reference sequence). The CDR3 nucleotides are TGCAGTGCTAGAGAAGGGCGCGGGGGGAGGTCTGAGCAGTTCTTC. It is translated as CSAREGRGGRSEQFF.

Of note for this clonotype: This may arise from a read error, as a much more abundant clone is one base away. No conserved phenylalanine or tryptophan ends this CDR3, so it is likely a read error. This chain uses TRBV6-6 with TRBJ2-3; the D gene could be TRBD1 or TRBD2 (6 bases each). This CDR3 contains 13 residues. V was trimmed by 10 bases and J by 6 bases, leaving 17 bases between them. Per the germline V gene, CDR1 is MNHNY and CDR2 is SVGAGI (reference sequence). CDR3 in amino acids: CATVPGARDTQYL. CDR3 DNA sequence: TGTGCCACCGTGCCGGGGGCCAGGGATACGCAGTATCTT.

Ten or more counts support this clonotype. The V and J genes are TRBV7-7 and TRBJ2-5, with TRBD2 matching over 8 bases. CDR1 is SSHAT, CDR2 FNYEAQ, per germline (reference sequence). V gave up 4 bases and J gave up 9 bases; unmatched junction bases: 4. The CDR3 length is 12 residues. CDR3 residues: CASSSGGGPQYF. CDR3 in DNA: TGTGCCAGCAGCTCCGGGGGGGGTCCCCAGTACTTC.

The V gene is TRBV20-1, the J gene TRBJ2-3; 9 positions match TRBD2. The V gene's germline CDR1 is DFQATT and CDR2 SNEGSKA (reference sequence). CDR3 size: 14 residues. The ends lost 5 bases at V and 0 bases at J; junction bases unmatched: 3. Here the CDR3 reads CSAPSGASTDTQYF. In DNA, the CDR3 is TGCAGTGCTCCTAGCGGGGCGAGCACAGATACGCAGTATTTT.